The clone carrying this TCR beta chain was found a few times. Its target is unknown. These data come from a study of T cell responses to AZD1222 COVID-19 vaccine. The study's findings and limits: Rises in breadth and depth of Spike-specific TCRs came after two AZD1222 doses. Donors in the cohort were predominantly white British and more often female, and clonal diversity was possibly underestimated. Of spike-specific TCRs, nearly half reportedly target regions left unmutated in variants.

Trimming left V 0 bases short and J 3 bases short, with 13 bases between. CDR3 length equals 15 residues. Germline assignment: CDR1 SGDLS and CDR2 YYNGEE. This table comes from immunoSEQ multiplex PCR, and its TCRdb copy is limited to in-frame clones, with some not included. The data hold tens of thousands of clones, with around nine tenths observed a single time. The genes are TRBV9 and TRBJ2-7; the D is unclear. The sequencing used peripheral blood, collected on day 0 of AZD1222 vaccination. The receptor's source is an adult in good health. This CDR3 reads CASSVAPSGDYEQYF. As DNA, the CDR3 is TGTGCCAGCAGCGTAGCTCCCTCTGGCGACTACGAGCAGTACTTC.